A single sample is the source of the 3 T cell receptor beta chains below, sequenced in a study of blood T cells in healthy people across ages. The use of a sample-barcoded 5' primer and a J-beta primer mix characterized a second PCR of 7 to 11 cycles. One entry per CDR3 protein results from TCRdb running MiXCR on the 5' RACE reads. The table lists around 780,000 distinct CDR3 sequences, approximately 24% of them singletons. This same sample was also part of a study on T cells of mothers and their children.

The material sequenced was blood. The receptor set was obtained from a boy aged 5-17 years in good health.

This clonotype came up a few times. The chain uses TRBV12-3 or TRBV12-4 and TRBJ2-3, with D maybe TRBD1 (5 bases). CDR3 length: 14 amino acids. Trimming removed 10 bases at V and 0 bases at J, with 14 bases between. The CDR3 reads CATKTELSTDTQYF. In nucleotides, the CDR3 is TGTGCCACCAAGACAGAGCTTAGCACAGATACGCAGTATTTT.

This clonotype has just a few counts. The chain employs TRBV18 and TRBJ2-2; 7 bases align to TRBD2. From germline, CDR1 is KGHSH and CDR2 LQKENI. V shed 3 bases, J shed 4 bases, and the junction held 11 bases outside the gene matches. This CDR3 has 17 amino acids. CDR3 amino acids: CASSPGLFTGGTGELFF. The CDR3 DNA reads as TGTGCCAGCTCACCTGGACTCTTTACGGGAGGCACCGGGGAGCTGTTTTTT. Combining the CDR3 with reference TRBV18 and TRBJ2-2 gives the whole variable domain NAGVMQNPRHLVRRRGQEARLRCSPMKGHSHVYWYRQLPEEGLKFMVYLQKENIIDESGMPKERFSAEFPKEGPSILRIQQVVRGDSAAYFCASSPGLFTGGTGELFFGEGSRLTVL.

About this clonotype: This could be a read error, since a much larger clone is one nucleotide away. The genes are TRBV5-1 and TRBJ2-5; 8 bases align to TRBD2. Trimming at V came to 0 bases and at J to 4 bases, leaving 5 bases not matched to a gene. The length of the CDR3 is 15 residues. Germline assignment: CDR1 SGHRS and CDR2 YFSETQ. The DNA for the CDR3 is TGCGCCAGCAGCTTGGCCCCGGGGGGGGTAGAGACCCAGTACTTC. This encodes CASSLAPGGVETQYF. Variable domain in full (rest from reference TRBV5-1 and TRBJ2-5): KAGVTQTPRYLIKTRGQQVTLSCSPISGHRSVSWYQQTPGQGLQFLFEYFSETQRNKGNFPGRFSGRQFSNSRSEMNVSTLELGDSALYLCASSLAPGGVETQYFGPGTRLLVL.